These 21 T cell receptor beta chains share one sample of origin, sequenced in a study of graft-versus-host responses after intestinal transplantation. These receptors' antigens are unknown. TCRdb's table, derived via immunoSEQ multiplex PCR, lists solely in-frame clones and lacks some. The sample records roughly 97,000 clones, 90% to 95% being singletons. The material sequenced was unstimulated CD4+ T cells sorted from spleen or lymph node cells, taken before transplant. These receptors originate from a human donor who was the organ donor for an intestinal transplant.

The rearrangement links TRBV5-6 to TRBJ2-3; 10 bases are shared with TRBD1. The J segment lost 4 bases and the V segment lost 3 bases, leaving 2 bases of the junction unmatched. The germline V gene encodes CDR1 SGHDT and CDR2 YYEEEE. This CDR3 comprises 14 residues. CDR3 residues: CASSWGTGADTQYF. CDR3 DNA: TGTGCCAGCAGCTGGGGGACAGGGGCAGATACGCAGTATTTT.

The chain is built from TRBV7-9 and TRBJ2-3; 9 bases are shared with TRBD2. Trimming cost V 0 bases and J 5 bases; bases outside gene matches: 9. This CDR3 has 17 residues. Germline V gives CDR1 SEHNR, CDR2 FQNEAQ (reference sequence). This CDR3 is CASSLAARLAGQDTQYF. The CDR3 DNA sequence: TGTGCCAGCAGCTTAGCGGCAAGGCTAGCGGGGCAAGATACGCAGTATTTT. Complete variable domain (other parts from reference TRBV7-9 and TRBJ2-3): DTGVSQNPRHKITKRGQNVTFRCDPISEHNRLYWYRQTLGQGPEFLTYFQNEAQLEKSRLLSDRFSAERPKGSFSTLEIQRTEQGDSAMYLCASSLAARLAGQDTQYFGPGTRLTVL.

This rearrangement joins TRBV28 to TRBJ2-1, with 8 bases fitting TRBD1. The CDR3 runs 15 residues. V trimming: 6 bases; J trimming: 8 bases; junction bases outside the gene matches: 12. In germline, CDR1 is MDHEN, CDR2 SYDVKM. The CDR3 loop reads CASRSQDRVGYEQFF. CDR3 nucleotides: TGTGCCAGCAGATCCCAGGACAGGGTGGGTTATGAGCAGTTCTTC.

The chain is built from TRBV27 and TRBJ2-3; 10 nucleotides agree with TRBD1. The V gene's germline CDR1 is MNHEY and CDR2 SMNVEV (reference sequence). The CDR3 is 17 amino acids. J gave up 3 bases and V 0 bases, and 6 bases lay outside the gene matches. The CDR3 coding sequence is TGTGCCAGCAGTTTATCCCCTGGACAGGGGGGAACAGATACGCAGTATTTT. This encodes CASSLSPGQGGTDTQYF.

The chain is built from TRBV19 and TRBJ2-7, with 8 bases matching TRBD1. Trimming took 9 bases from V and 2 from J; bases not matched to a gene: 12. Germline V gene data show CDR1 as LNHDA and CDR2 as SQIVND (reference sequence). This CDR3 region has 15 residues. DNA of the CDR3: TGTGCCAGCAAGAGGGACAGGCGAGGTCCCTACGAGCAGTACTTC. Translating it yields CASKRDRRGPYEQYF. The full variable domain, with the rest looked up from reference TRBV19 and TRBJ2-7, is DGGITQSPKYLFRKEGQNVTLSCEQNLNHDAMYWYRQDPGQGLRLIYYSQIVNDFQKGDIAEGYSVSREKKESFPLTVTSAQKNPTAFYLCASKRDRRGPYEQYFGPGTRLTVT.

The V call is TRBV4-1, the J call TRBJ2-1, with 16 bases that match TRBD2. Germline V lookup: CDR1 MGHRA, CDR2 YSYEKL. V lost 0 bases to trimming and J lost 6 bases; unmatched junction nucleotides: 5. This CDR3 comprises 18 residues. CDR3 protein: CASSQERGLAGGTNEQFF. In DNA, the CDR3 is TGCGCCAGCAGCCAAGAACGGGGACTAGCGGGGGGGACCAATGAGCAGTTCTTC.

This clone showed up just a few times. This chain connects TRBV7-9 to TRBJ1-5; 7 nucleotides agree with TRBD1. The CDR3 loop spans 14 amino acids. Per germline, CDR1 SEHNR and CDR2 FQNEAQ (reference sequence). The ends lost 1 base at V and 10 bases at J; junction bases unmatched: 7. Here the CDR3 reads CASSLEGGSYPQHF. The CDR3 DNA is TGTGCCAGCAGCTTAGAAGGGGGCTCGTACCCCCAGCATTTT.

This rearrangement joins TRBV18 to TRBJ2-7, with 8 bases lining up with TRBD1. The V segment lost 6 bases and the J segment 5 bases; nucleotides outside the gene matches: 12. Per germline, CDR1 KGHSH and CDR2 LQKENI. This CDR3 contains 15 residues. CDR3 nucleotides: TGTGCCAGCTCTCATCCTGCAGGGGGCGAGAACGAGCAGTACTTC. The encoded protein is CASSHPAGGENEQYF.

The genes are TRBV19 and TRBJ1-2; 7 bases map to TRBD1. Germline CDR1 LNHDA, CDR2 SQIVND (reference sequence). CDR3 length: 16 amino acids. V dropped 7 bases and J dropped 4; count of bases not matched to a gene: 15. The CDR3 loop reads CASMPLGQSLGYGYTF. Written as DNA, the CDR3 is TGTGCCAGTATGCCCTTGGGACAGTCCTTGGGCTATGGCTACACCTTC.

The chain combines TRBV4-3 with TRBJ1-5; D possibly corresponds to TRBD1 (6 bases). Germline V gene sequence: CDR1 LGHNA, CDR2 YSLEER. V lost 0 bases, J lost 5 bases, and 11 bases lay in between. The CDR3 runs to 15 residues. This CDR3 is CASSQEGGRDQPQHF. In DNA form, the CDR3 reads TGCGCCAGCAGCCAAGAAGGGGGTCGCGATCAGCCCCAGCATTTT.

This chain uses TRBV9 with TRBJ1-2, with 10 bases that match TRBD1. V shed 3 bases, J shed 6 bases, and the junction held 14 bases outside the gene matches. CDR3 length: 17 residues. CDR1 and CDR2 from the germline V gene are SGDLS and YYNGEE. The CDR3 DNA reads as TGTGCCAGCAGCGAATACGCTTCGGGACAGGGGCTCAATGGCTACACCTTC. Protein product: CASSEYASGQGLNGYTF.

The rearrangement uses TRBV2 and TRBJ2-3, with 9 bases lining up with TRBD1. V shed 7 bases and J 1 base; nucleotides not matched to a gene: 3. The CDR3 totals 14 residues. Looked up from germline, CDR1 is SNHLY and CDR2 is FYNNEI. The chain's CDR3 is CASTRTGGTDTQYF. The CDR3, as DNA: TGTGCCAGCACTCGGACAGGGGGCACAGATACGCAGTATTTT.

J is TRBJ2-1 and V is TRBV7-9; perhaps TRBD1 as D (5 bases). The CDR3 is 11 residues long. V was cut by 8 bases and J by 6 bases, with 8 bases left in between. CDR1 and CDR2 from the germline V gene are SEHNR and FQNEAQ (reference sequence). The CDR3 loop reads CASPGANEQFF. As DNA, the CDR3 is TGTGCCAGCCCTGGGGCCAATGAGCAGTTCTTC.

The chain employs TRBV27 and TRBJ2-3; D unclear. The CDR3 loop spans 16 amino acids. Trimming took 2 bases from V and 1 from J, leaving 13 bases between them. Germline V lookup: CDR1 MNHEY, CDR2 SMNVEV (reference sequence). The CDR3 here is CASSLRLAERTDTQYF. The DNA for the CDR3 is TGTGCCAGCAGTTTAAGGCTGGCGGAACGCACAGATACGCAGTATTTT.

This clone showed up just a few times. The V and J genes are TRBV4-1 and TRBJ1-1; tentatively, D is TRBD1 (5 bases). V shed 4 bases and J shed 1 base, with 7 bases lying between them. The CDR3 extends over 13 amino acids. Germline CDR1 reads MGHRA; CDR2 reads YSYEKL. CDR3 loop: CASSRTPNTEAFF. The CDR3 nucleotides read TGCGCCAGCAGCCGGACACCGAACACTGAAGCTTTCTTT.

The chain couples TRBV5-1 to TRBJ1-2; D might be TRBD1 (5 bases). The CDR3 extends over 15 amino acids. Germline V CDR1 and CDR2: SGHRS, YFSETQ. V was cut by 0 bases and J by 7 bases, with 16 bases left in between. CDR3 in amino acids: CASSLVGEAGRGYTF. In DNA form, the CDR3 reads TGCGCCAGCAGCTTGGTAGGGGAGGCAGGTCGTGGCTACACCTTC.

The rearrangement links TRBV6-1 to TRBJ1-2; tentative D call: TRBD1 (5 bases). Trimming pared 4 bases from V and 4 bases from J, leaving 10 bases between. CDR3 size: 13 residues. CDR1 and CDR2 from the germline V gene are MNHNS and SASEGT. CDR3 coding DNA: TGTGCCAGCAGTGCAGGGCTTGGCTATGGCTACACCTTC. Protein sequence: CASSAGLGYGYTF.

V is TRBV4-1 and J is TRBJ1-5; D is ambiguous. The CDR3 is 14 amino acids. The V gene lost 1 base and the J gene lost 3 bases, with 7 bases spanning the gap. Germline assignment: CDR1 MGHRA and CDR2 YSYEKL. The CDR3, as DNA: TGCGCCAGCAGCCAAGGTGGGCCCAATCAGCCCCAGCATTTT. Protein product: CASSQGGPNQPQHF.

V usage is TRBV30 and J usage is TRBJ2-5; TRBD2 matches 8 bases. V was pared by 3 bases and J by 3 bases, with 3 bases of the junction left unmatched. Germline values: CDR1 GTSNPN, CDR2 SVGIG (reference sequence). This CDR3 has 13 amino acids. The chain's CDR3 is CAWRKRGKETQYF. The DNA of the CDR3 is TGTGCCTGGAGGAAGCGGGGGAAAGAGACCCAGTACTTC.

The chain recombines TRBV4-2 with TRBJ2-5; 12 bases line up with TRBD2. TRBJ2-7 matches the DNA end more closely, so the J call is doubtful. CDR3 length equals 15 residues. Germline V lookup: CDR1 LGHNA, CDR2 YNFKEQ. The CDR3, as DNA: TGTGCCAGCAGCCCCCGACTAGCGGGAGCCTACGAGCAGTACTTC. This sequence encodes CASSPRLAGAYEQYF.

The CDR3 DNA follows: TGTGCCAGCAGTGGGGCAGGGGGCAGGTACAATGAGCAGTTCTTC. Its protein product is CASSGAGGRYNEQFF. The gene calls are TRBV7-2 and TRBJ2-1, with TRBD1 matching over 8 bases. The CDR3 sequence is 15 residues long. V shed 6 bases, J shed 4 bases, and the junction held 8 bases outside the gene matches. CDR1 is SGHTA and CDR2 is FQGNSA in the germline V gene.